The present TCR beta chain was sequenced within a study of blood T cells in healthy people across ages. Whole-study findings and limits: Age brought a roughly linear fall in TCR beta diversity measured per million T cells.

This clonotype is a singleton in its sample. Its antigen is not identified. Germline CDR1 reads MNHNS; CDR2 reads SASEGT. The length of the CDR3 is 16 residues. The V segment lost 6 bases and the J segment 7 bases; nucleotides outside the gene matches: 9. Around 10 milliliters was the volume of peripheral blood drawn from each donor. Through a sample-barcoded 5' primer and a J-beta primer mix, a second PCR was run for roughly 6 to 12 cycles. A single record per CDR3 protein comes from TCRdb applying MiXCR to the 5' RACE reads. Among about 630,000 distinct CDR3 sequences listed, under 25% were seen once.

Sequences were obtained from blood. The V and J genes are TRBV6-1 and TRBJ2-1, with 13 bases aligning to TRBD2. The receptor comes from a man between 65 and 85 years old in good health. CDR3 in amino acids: CASSRTSGSMWNEQFF. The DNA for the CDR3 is TGTGCCAGCAGCCGGACTAGCGGGAGTATGTGGAATGAGCAGTTCTTC.